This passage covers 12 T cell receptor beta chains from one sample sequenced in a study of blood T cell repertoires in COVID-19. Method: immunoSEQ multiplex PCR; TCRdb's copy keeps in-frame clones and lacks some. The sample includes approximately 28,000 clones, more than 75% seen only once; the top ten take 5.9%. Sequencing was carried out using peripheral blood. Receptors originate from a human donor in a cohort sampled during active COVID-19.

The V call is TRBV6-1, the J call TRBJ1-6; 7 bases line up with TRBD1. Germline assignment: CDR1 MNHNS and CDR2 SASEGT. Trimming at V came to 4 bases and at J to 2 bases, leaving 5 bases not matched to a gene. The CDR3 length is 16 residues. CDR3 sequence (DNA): TGTGCCAGCAGTGCCTCGACAGGGCCCTATAATTCACCCCTCCACTTT. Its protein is CASSASTGPYNSPLHF.

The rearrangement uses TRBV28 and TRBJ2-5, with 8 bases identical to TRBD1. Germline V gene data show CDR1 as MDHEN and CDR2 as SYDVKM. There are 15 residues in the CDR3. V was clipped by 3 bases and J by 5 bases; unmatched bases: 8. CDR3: CASSLVYRGFETQYF. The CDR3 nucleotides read TGTGCCAGCAGTTTGGTGTACAGGGGGTTCGAGACCCAGTACTTC.

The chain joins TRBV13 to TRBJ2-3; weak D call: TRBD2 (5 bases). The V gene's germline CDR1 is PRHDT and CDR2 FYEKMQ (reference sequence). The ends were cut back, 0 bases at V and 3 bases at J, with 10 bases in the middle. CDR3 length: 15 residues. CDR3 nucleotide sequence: TGTGCCAGCAGCTTAGGCGGCGAGGGAACAGATACGCAGTATTTT. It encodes CASSLGGEGTDTQYF.

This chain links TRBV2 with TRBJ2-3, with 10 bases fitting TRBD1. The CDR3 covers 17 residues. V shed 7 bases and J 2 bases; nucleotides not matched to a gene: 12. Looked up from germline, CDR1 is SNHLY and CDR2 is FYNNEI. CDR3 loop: CASKKAGTGVPTDTQYF. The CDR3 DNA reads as TGTGCCAGCAAAAAGGCCGGGACAGGGGTCCCCACAGATACGCAGTATTTT.

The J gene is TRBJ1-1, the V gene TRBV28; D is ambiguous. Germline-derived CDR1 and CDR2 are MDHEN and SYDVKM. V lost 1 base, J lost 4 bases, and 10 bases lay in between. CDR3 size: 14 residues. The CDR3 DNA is TGTGCCAGCAGTTTATACCAGGCCAGCACTGAAGCTTTCTTT. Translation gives CASSLYQASTEAFF. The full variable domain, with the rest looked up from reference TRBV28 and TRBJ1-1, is DVKVTQSSRYLVKRTGEKVFLECVQDMDHENMFWYRQDPGLGLRLIYFSYDVKMKEKGDIPEGYSVSREKKERFSLILESASTNQTSMYLCASSLYQASTEAFFGQGTRLTVV.

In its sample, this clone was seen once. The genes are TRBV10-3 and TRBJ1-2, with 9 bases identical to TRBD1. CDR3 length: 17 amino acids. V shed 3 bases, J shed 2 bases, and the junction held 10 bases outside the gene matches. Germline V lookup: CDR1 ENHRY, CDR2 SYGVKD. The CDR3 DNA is TGTGCCATCAGTGACCCGGGACAGGGCCCTTTAAACTATGGCTACACCTTC. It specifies CAISDPGQGPLNYGYTF.

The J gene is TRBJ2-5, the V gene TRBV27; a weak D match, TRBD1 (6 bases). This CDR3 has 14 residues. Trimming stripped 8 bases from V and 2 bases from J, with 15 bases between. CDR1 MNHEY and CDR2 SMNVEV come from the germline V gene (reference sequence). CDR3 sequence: CASSRGGPQETQYF. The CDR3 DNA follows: TGTGCCAGCTCTCGAGGGGGACCGCAAGAGACCCAGTACTTC.

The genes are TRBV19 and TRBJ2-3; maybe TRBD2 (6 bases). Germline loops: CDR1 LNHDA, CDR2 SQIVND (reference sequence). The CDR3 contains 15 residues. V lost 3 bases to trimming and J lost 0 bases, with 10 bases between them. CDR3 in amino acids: CASSIWGLSTDTQYF. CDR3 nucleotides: TGTGCCAGTAGTATTTGGGGACTGAGCACAGATACGCAGTATTTT.

Here the CDR3 DNA reads TGTGCCAGCAGTTTATACGGGGGGCCCACAGATACGCAGTATTTT. It codes for CASSLYGGPTDTQYF. The chain combines TRBV27 with TRBJ2-3, with D possibly TRBD2 on 7 matching bases. V lost 1 base to trimming and J lost 2 bases, with 10 bases between them. The CDR3 spans 15 residues. The V gene's germline CDR1 is MNHEY and CDR2 SMNVEV (reference sequence).

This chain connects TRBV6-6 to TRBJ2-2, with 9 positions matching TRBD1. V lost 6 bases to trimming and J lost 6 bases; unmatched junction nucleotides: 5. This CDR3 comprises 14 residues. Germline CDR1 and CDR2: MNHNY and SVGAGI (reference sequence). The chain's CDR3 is CASRSTGGPGELFF. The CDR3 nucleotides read TGTGCCAGCAGGTCTACAGGGGGCCCCGGGGAGCTGTTTTTT.

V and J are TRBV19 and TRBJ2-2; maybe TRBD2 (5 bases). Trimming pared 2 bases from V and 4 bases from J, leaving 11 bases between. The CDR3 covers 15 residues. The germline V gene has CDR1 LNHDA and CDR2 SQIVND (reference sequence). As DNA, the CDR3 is TGTGCCAGTAGTATACCGGGGTCGGGCACCGGGGAGCTGTTTTTT. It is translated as CASSIPGSGTGELFF.

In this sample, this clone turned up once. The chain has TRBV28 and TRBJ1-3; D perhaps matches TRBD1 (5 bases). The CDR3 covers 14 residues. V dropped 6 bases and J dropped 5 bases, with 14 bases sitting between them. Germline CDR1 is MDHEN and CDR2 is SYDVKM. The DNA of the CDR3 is TGTGCCAGCAGCCCCTCTAGGGGTAGAAACACCATATATTTT. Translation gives CASSPSRGRNTIYF.